This T cell receptor (beta chain) stems from a study of OX40 agonist ivuxolimab in advanced cancers. Study details: A male proportion of more than 75% was recorded, with mean age about 60 years and range roughly 20 to 90. Participants could have had prior anti-PD-1, anti-PD-L1 or anti-CTLA-4 therapy, and around 40% had some.

Unmatched junction bases numbered 7, after V lost 3 bases and J lost 5 bases. The CDR3 has 14 residues. Germline V gives CDR1 KGHSH, CDR2 LQKENI. Assay: immunoSEQ multiplex PCR; the TCRdb copy retains only in-frame clones and omits some. This table has some 37,000 clones, roughly 82% appearing once. The TCR comes from an adult with an advanced solid tumor such as melanoma, head and neck, liver or kidney cancer. V gene TRBV18 combines with J gene TRBJ2-7, with 7 bases identical to TRBD1. This specimen consisted of CD4+ or CD8+ T cells sorted from blood, obtained in a trial of the OX40 agonist ivuxolimab. CDR3 sequence: CASSPRQGSNEQYF. CDR3 DNA sequence: TGTGCCAGCTCACCCCGACAGGGTAGCAACGAGCAGTACTTC.